This TCR beta chain was profiled in a study of preoperative IRX-2 immunotherapy in early breast cancer. With 2 bases clipped from V and 6 bases from J, the junction kept 5 bases outside the gene matches. Germline CDR1 is LNHDA and CDR2 is SQIVND (reference sequence). The CDR3 has 16 residues. Sequenced by immunoSEQ multiplex PCR; TCRdb stores in-frame clones only, minus some. The profile shows some 25,000 clones, 80% to 90% of them singletons. Treatment of the sample: preoperative locoregional IRX-2 cytokine immunotherapy. This phase Ib study tested locoregional IRX-2 cytokine immunotherapy given before surgery.

The chain carries TRBV19 and TRBJ1-6, with TRBD1 identical over 9 bases. The TCR comes from a human donor with breast cancer. Sequenced here: tumor tissue, sampled after IRX-2 immunotherapy. CDR3 sequence reads: CASSITGGRGNSPLHF. CDR3 coding DNA: TGTGCCAGTAGTATAACAGGGGGCAGGGGTAATTCACCCCTCCACTTT.